This T cell receptor beta chain stems from a study of Graves' ophthalmopathy and Graves' hyperthyroidism. Study outcomes and limitations: From stable hyperthyroidism, ophthalmopathy was separated by a 13-signature model with 85% to 90% sensitivity and around 80% specificity.

This clonotype was recorded many times. What it binds is unknown. Amplified TCR beta CDR3 regions were obtained using RNA transcripts as template. HTBI primers were used in a first-round RT-PCR, which preceded a second-round multiplex PCR. TCRdb independently ran MiXCR on the multiplex PCR reads; one entry per CDR3 protein. The data contain about 410,000 distinct CDR3 sequences, around 18% of them singletons. This CDR3 is 13 amino acids long. CDR1 is WSHSY and CDR2 is SAAADI in the germline V gene. The ends were cut back, 3 bases at V and 5 bases at J, with 11 bases in the middle. The TCR originated in a young woman with Graves' ophthalmopathy. The sequencing input was peripheral blood. V usage is TRBV10-2 and J usage is TRBJ2-7, with D tentatively TRBD1 (5 bases). The CDR3 DNA sequence: TGCGCCAGCAGTGAAGGGGTGTTGGACGAGCAGTACTTC. It codes for CASSEGVLDEQYF.